The 2 T cell receptor beta chains below all came from one sample that was sequenced in a study of blood T cells in healthy people across ages. It was with a sample-barcoded 5' primer and a J-beta primer mix that a second PCR of about 6 to 12 cycles was run. TCRdb re-called the 5' RACE reads through MiXCR, storing one row per CDR3 protein. The sample holds 1.5 million to 2 million distinct CDR3 sequences; 30% to 40% are singletons and the top ten take under 25%. Sequences were obtained from blood. These receptors originate from a human donor in good health.

This clonotype was counted a few times. The chain's CDR3 is CASSYLETPIYEQFF. CDR3 nucleotides: TGTGCCAGCAGTTACCTGGAGACCCCCATATATGAGCAGTTCTTC. The rearrangement joins TRBV6-5 to TRBJ2-1; D remains ambiguous. The V gene lost 2 bases and the J gene lost 8 bases, with 16 bases spanning the gap. CDR3 length: 15 residues. The V gene's germline CDR1 is MNHEY and CDR2 SVGAGI.

CDR3 in DNA: TGTGCCAGCAGCTTAGTGCTAAATCCGAACAATGAGCAGTTCTTC. Protein sequence: CASSLVLNPNNEQFF. The rearrangement joins TRBV7-2 to TRBJ2-1, with D uncertain. Germline CDR1 SGHTA, CDR2 FQGNSA. The length of the CDR3 is 15 residues. V was pared by 1 base and J by 5 bases, with 12 bases between. Complete variable domain (other parts from reference TRBV7-2 and TRBJ2-1): GAGVSQSPSNKVTEKGKDVELRCDPISGHTALYWYRQSLGQGLEFLIYFQGNSAPDKSGLPSDRFSAERTGGSVSTLTIQRTQQEDSAVYLCASSLVLNPNNEQFFGPGTRLTVL.